The clone carrying this T cell receptor (beta chain) showed up many times. Its antigen is still unknown. Exclusion followed for patients with uncontrolled infection, other autoimmune disease, pregnancy or lactation. The junction had 6 bases not matched to a gene; V was cut back by 5 bases and J by 3 bases. Germline assignment: CDR1 SGHAT and CDR2 FQNNGV. The CDR3 covers 14 residues. The CDR3 regions of TCR beta were amplified from RNA transcripts. During a first-round RT-PCR of the TCR CDR3, the HTBI primer set was used. From the multiplex PCR reads, TCRdb called clonotypes with MiXCR, one entry per CDR3 protein. The table shows approximately 710,000 distinct CDR3 sequences, with 17% occurring only once. This record comes from a study of T cells in Graves' hyperthyroidism and ophthalmopathy. Across the whole study: It was at initial diagnosis, before any treatment, that peripheral blood was collected.

Whole-study findings and limits: The model foresaw ophthalmopathy a median roughly 6 months prior to onset.

This chain links TRBV11-2 with TRBJ2-5; 7 nucleotides line up with TRBD2. The specimen sequenced was blood. The sequence was obtained from a man aged 50-60 years with Graves' hyperthyroidism. The CDR3 is CASSPGLREETQYF. The DNA of the CDR3 is TGTGCCAGCAGCCCGGGACTAAGGGAAGAGACCCAGTACTTC.